This passage covers 21 T cell receptor beta chains from one sample sequenced in a study of T cell repertoires in cytomegalovirus infection. TCRdb re-derived calls from the reads in MiXCR, one entry per CDR3 protein. The sample lists about 230,000 distinct CDR3 sequences, 20% to 25% occurring once. The specimen sequenced was CD8+ T cells from PBMCs. These receptors originate from a human donor in good health (CMV status not recorded). Some clones in this sample may be carry-over from other donors' samples.

This clonotype was seen a few times. V and J are TRBV5-4 and TRBJ2-1; 9 bases fit TRBD2. V shed 1 base and J 5 bases; nucleotides not matched to a gene: 4. CDR1 is SGHNT, CDR2 YYREEE, per germline (reference sequence). This CDR3 has 15 residues. For the CDR3, the DNA is TGTGCCAGCAGCTTGCGCGGGGGGGCCCACAATGAGCAGTTCTTC. This encodes CASSLRGGAHNEQFF.

This clonotype was seen repeatedly, ten times or more. The V and J genes are TRBV7-2 and TRBJ1-1; D gene ambiguous. V was pared by 5 bases and J by 0 bases, with 16 bases between. CDR3 length: 16 amino acids. Germline CDR1 SGHTA, CDR2 FQGNSA. The CDR3 sequence: CASSPVGFIMNTEAFF. Written as DNA, the CDR3 is TGTGCCAGCAGCCCGGTAGGGTTCATCATGAACACTGAAGCTTTCTTT.

This clonotype was detected many times. CDR3 sequence: CASRPSSGGRGELFF. CDR3 sequence (DNA): TGTGCCAGCAGACCTTCTAGCGGGGGGCGAGGCGAGCTGTTTTTT. The chain has TRBV7-2 and TRBJ2-2, with 11 bases identical to TRBD2. Germline lookup yields CDR1 SGHTA and CDR2 FQGNSA. The ends lost 6 bases at V and 11 bases at J; junction bases unmatched: 11. The CDR3 has 15 amino acids.

This rearrangement joins TRBV2 to TRBJ1-2, with TRBD1 matching 7 bases. Germline V lookup: CDR1 SNHLY, CDR2 FYNNEI. The CDR3 is 14 residues long. V lost 11 bases, J lost 2 bases, and 11 bases stayed unmatched. The CDR3 protein is CASHPRGINYGYTF. CDR3 DNA sequence: TGTGCCTCCCATCCCAGGGGGATCAACTATGGCTACACCTTC.

This clonotype has only a few counts. The rearrangement uses TRBV20-1 and TRBJ1-6; no definite D call. The germline gives CDR1 DFQATT, CDR2 SNEGSKA (reference sequence). V lost 0 bases and J 11 bases, leaving 11 bases between the germline ends. The CDR3 covers 13 residues. The CDR3 loop reads CSARDFGIPPLHF. In DNA form, the CDR3 reads TGCAGTGCTAGAGATTTTGGGATCCCACCCCTCCACTTT.

On this clonotype itself: A read error may account for a junction end that differs from germline. This sequence joins TRBV2 and TRBJ2-4; 7 positions match TRBD2. The germline V gene has CDR1 SNHLY and CDR2 FYNNEI. CDR3 size: 15 residues. The chain's CDR3 is CASSEEWRGFFERGF. DNA of the CDR3: TGTGCCAGCAGTGAAGAGTGGCGGGGGTTCTTTGAGAGGGGCTTC.

The rearrangement joins TRBV4-1 to TRBJ1-5, with D hard to call. V was shortened by 1 base and J by 0 bases, with 10 bases between the two germline ends. The CDR3 is 16 amino acids. Germline V gene sequence: CDR1 MGHRA, CDR2 YSYEKL. CDR3 bases: TGCGCCAGCAGCCAAGCGGCAGGATATAGCAATCAGCCCCAGCATTTT. Protein sequence: CASSQAAGYSNQPQHF.

V and J are TRBV28 and TRBJ2-3; 12 bases fit TRBD2. Germline loops: CDR1 MDHEN, CDR2 SYDVKM. The CDR3 is 16 amino acids. J lost 5 bases, V lost 5 bases, and 8 bases had no gene match. The CDR3 reads CASSPLAGGPGDTQYF. The CDR3 DNA reads as TGTGCCAGCAGTCCCCTAGCGGGGGGGCCCGGAGATACGCAGTATTTT.

This clonotype has more than one count but fewer than ten. V and J are TRBV2 and TRBJ1-5; 8 positions agree with TRBD1. Per the germline V gene, CDR1 is SNHLY and CDR2 is FYNNEI. After removal of 4 bases from V and 1 base from J, the junction contained 9 bases not matched to a gene. The CDR3 has 17 amino acids. CDR3 region: CASSAVTGELSNQPQHF. The DNA for the CDR3 is TGTGCCAGCAGTGCCGTGACAGGGGAACTGAGCAATCAGCCCCAGCATTTT.

This chain links TRBV19 with TRBJ2-2; D is unclear. V was pared by 7 bases and J by 2 bases, with 17 bases between. The CDR3 consists of 16 residues. Germline CDR1 is LNHDA and CDR2 is SQIVND (reference sequence). This CDR3 is CASTPVNSKNTGELFF. CDR3 nucleotide sequence: TGTGCCAGTACCCCAGTAAACAGCAAAAACACCGGGGAGCTGTTTTTT. The full variable domain, in which reference TRBV19 and TRBJ2-2 provide the parts outside the CDR3, is DGGITQSPKYLFRKEGQNVTLSCEQNLNHDAMYWYRQDPGQGLRLIYYSQIVNDFQKGDIAEGYSVSREKKESFPLTVTSAQKNPTAFYLCASTPVNSKNTGELFFGEGSRLTVL.

The chain is built from TRBV28 and TRBJ1-2; a weak D match, TRBD1 (6 bases). Trimming pared 5 bases from V and 8 bases from J, leaving 21 bases between. Per germline, CDR1 MDHEN and CDR2 SYDVKM. The CDR3 is 15 residues long. CDR3 nucleotides: TGTGCCAGCAGTCACCTCTTCGACAGGATGGGAGGCTACACCTTC. Its protein product is CASSHLFDRMGGYTF.

This clonotype was detected many times. The chain combines TRBV20-1 with TRBJ1-5, with a weak D call TRBD1 (5 bases). The CDR3 is 14 residues long. Per the germline V gene, CDR1 is DFQATT and CDR2 is SNEGSKA (reference sequence). Trimming pared 5 bases from V and 5 bases from J, leaving 16 bases between. The CDR3 region is CSAPGLGGDQPQHF. The CDR3 bases are TGCAGTGCTCCAGGGTTGGGGGGTGATCAGCCCCAGCATTTT.

This clonotype was observed at least ten times. The genes are TRBV4-1 and TRBJ2-7, with 8 bases that match TRBD1. The junction had 7 bases not matched to a gene; V was cut back by 1 base and J by 2 bases. In germline, CDR1 is MGHRA, CDR2 YSYEKL. The CDR3 loop spans 16 amino acids. The CDR3 DNA reads as TGCGCCAGCAGCCAAGGCCCGGACAGGGCAACCTACGAGCAGTACTTC. It yields the protein CASSQGPDRATYEQYF.

Comments on this clonotype: One base away lies a much larger clone, so this may be a sequencing read error. J is TRBJ2-3 and V is TRBV5-4; 7 bases match TRBD1. V shed 1 base and J 2 bases; nucleotides not matched to a gene: 1. The CDR3 sequence is 14 residues long. Germline assignment: CDR1 SGHNT and CDR2 YYREEE (reference sequence). This CDR3 reads CASSLTGDTDTQYF. The CDR3 DNA is TGTGCCAGCAGCTTGACAGGGGACACAGATACGCAGTATTTT. Based on the CDR3 plus reference TRBV5-4 and TRBJ2-3, the full variable domain is ETGVTQSPTHLIKTRGQQVTLRCSSQSGHNTVSWYQQALGQGPQFIFQYYREEENGRGNFPPRFSGLQFPNYSSELNVNALELDDSALYLCASSLTGDTDTQYFGPGTRLTVL.

This clonotype came up many times. The CDR3 bases are TGTGCCAGCAGCTGGGAGGGATCGAGCTCCTACGAGCAGTACTTC. Residues: CASSWEGSSSYEQYF. This chain uses TRBV7-9 with TRBJ2-7; 7 nucleotides match TRBD2. The CDR3 loop spans 15 amino acids. V lost 4 bases and J lost 0; bases outside the gene matches: 6. Germline lookup yields CDR1 SEHNR and CDR2 FQNEAQ (reference sequence). The whole variable domain, remainder taken from reference TRBV7-9 and TRBJ2-7, is DTGVSQNPRHKITKRGQNVTFRCDPISEHNRLYWYRQTLGQGPEFLTYFQNEAQLEKSRLLSDRFSAERPKGSFSTLEIQRTEQGDSAMYLCASSWEGSSSYEQYFGPGTRLTVT.

The V call is TRBV5-6, the J call TRBJ1-3, with no clear D. This CDR3 is 15 amino acids long. CDR1 is SGHDT and CDR2 is YYEEEE in the germline V gene. Trimming removed 0 bases at V and 0 bases at J, with 7 bases between. The CDR3 sequence: CASSLAGDSGNTIYF. DNA for the CDR3: TGTGCCAGCAGCTTGGCGGGAGACTCTGGAAACACCATATATTTT.

This clonotype was counted a few times. The V and J genes are TRBV6-2 or TRBV6-3 and TRBJ1-2, with a tentative D call TRBD1 (5 bases). V was cut by 1 base and J by 3 bases, with 18 bases left in between. CDR3 length: 17 residues. Germline CDR1 is MNHEY and CDR2 is SVGEGT. The CDR3 loop is CASSYWDSAIGDYGYTF. The CDR3 DNA reads as TGTGCCAGCAGTTACTGGGACTCAGCTATAGGAGACTATGGCTACACCTTC.

This clonotype showed up just a few times. The gene calls are TRBV20-1 and TRBJ1-1, with D hard to call. This CDR3 comprises 12 residues. Germline CDR1 DFQATT, CDR2 SNEGSKA (reference sequence). The V gene lost 6 bases and the J gene lost 1 base, with 9 bases spanning the gap. The CDR3: CSAPTPNTEAFF. The CDR3 DNA reads TGCAGTGCCCCAACACCGAACACTGAAGCTTTCTTT.

The table lists this clonotype with a few counts. V usage is TRBV19 and J usage is TRBJ2-2; possible D gene TRBD2, 5 bases. Trimming stripped 2 bases from V and 5 bases from J, with 12 bases between. The CDR3 has 15 amino acids. Germline-derived CDR1 and CDR2 are LNHDA and SQIVND (reference sequence). This CDR3 reads CASSIQHGGTGELFF. CDR3 nucleotide sequence: TGTGCCAGTAGTATACAACATGGAGGAACCGGGGAGCTGTTTTTT.

The CDR3 loop reads CSVALGGGAYEQYF. CDR3 nucleotides: TGCAGCGTTGCCCTAGGGGGGGGAGCCTACGAGCAGTACTTC. The rearrangement uses TRBV29-1 and TRBJ2-7; D is possibly TRBD2 (7 bases). Germline assignment: CDR1 SQVTM and CDR2 ANQGSEA. The CDR3 is made up of 14 amino acids. Trimming pared 4 bases from V and 2 bases from J, leaving 15 bases between.

This clonotype was seen repeatedly, ten times or more. The chain links TRBV12-3 or TRBV12-4 to TRBJ2-7; the D gene is possibly TRBD2 (6 bases). Trimming shortened V by 6 bases and J by 2 bases, and 14 bases separated the two germline ends. The CDR3 spans 14 residues. CDR3 in amino acids: CASSTDPSAYEQYF. The DNA for the CDR3 is TGTGCCAGCAGCACGGACCCTAGCGCCTACGAGCAGTACTTC.